This TCR beta chain was found in a study of CD8+CD57+ T cells in acquired aplastic anemia. Study-level information: The sorted CD4+ and CD8+ cells yielded an average around 3.2 ug of DNA.

Patients picked for sequencing had shown CD8+CD57+ cell expansion detected by flow cytometry. A remark on this clonotype: What it binds is unknown.

General observations from the study: Sharing between patients and controls was observed for twenty-nine CD8+ CDR3 sequences.

TCR beta VDJ and CDR3 profiles were obtained from a genomic DNA template. TCRdb independently ran MiXCR on the reads; one entry per CDR3 protein. The sample holds about 160,000 distinct CDR3 sequences, 40% to 50% seen once. Sequences were obtained from sorted CD4+, CD8+, or CD8+CD57+ T cells (not recorded which) from PBMCs. The clonotype originates from a human donor with aplastic anemia.

The CDR3 nucleotides read TGTGCCAGCAGCTTAGTTGGGGGTATCCCCAATGAGCAGTTCTTC. It yields the protein CASSLVGGIPNEQFF. This sequence joins TRBV11-1 and TRBJ2-1; D is tentatively TRBD1 or TRBD2 (5 bases each). Germline CDR1 reads SGHAT; CDR2 reads FQDESV (reference sequence). The CDR3 extends over 15 amino acids. V shed 1 base and J shed 6 bases, with 13 bases lying between them.